A single sample gave rise to the 28 T cell receptor beta chains below, sequenced in a study of T cell responses to AZD1222 COVID-19 vaccine. Clones were sequenced by immunoSEQ multiplex PCR, and TCRdb holds only the in-frame ones, with some missing. The data hold around 99,000 clones, with about nine tenths observed a single time. The sample consisted of peripheral blood, taken on day 0 of AZD1222 vaccination. Source of these receptors: an adult in good health.

The chain links TRBV12-3 or TRBV12-4 to TRBJ2-1; D might be TRBD1 or TRBD2, each matching 5 bases. The CDR3 covers 12 residues. V lost 4 bases and J 8 bases, leaving 9 bases between the germline ends. In DNA form, the CDR3 reads TGTGCCAGCAGTTCCCGGGGCTATGAGCAGTTCTTC. The encoded protein is CASSSRGYEQFF.

This clone was observed a few times. V and J are TRBV6-6 and TRBJ1-1; no clear D gene. The CDR3 runs to 14 residues. Per germline, CDR1 MNHNY and CDR2 SVGAGI (reference sequence). V was cut by 6 bases and J by 0 bases, with 11 bases left in between. CDR3 sequence: CASRVGSLNTEAFF. CDR3 bases: TGTGCCAGCAGGGTGGGCAGCTTGAACACTGAAGCTTTCTTT.

V gene TRBV7-3 combines with J gene TRBJ2-7; weak D call: TRBD1 (5 bases). This CDR3 spans 14 amino acids. The germline V gene has CDR1 SGHTA and CDR2 FQGTGA. The germline V and J ends were trimmed by 1 base and 6 bases, with 13 bases remaining between them. The CDR3 nucleotides are TGTGCCAGCAGCTTAAATTCAGGGTTCGGCGAGCAGTACTTC. Protein product: CASSLNSGFGEQYF.

This clone has more than one count but fewer than ten. V is TRBV21-1 and J is TRBJ1-1; TRBD1, the D gene given by the table, was not confirmed from the DNA. TRBV21-1 is recorded as a pseudogene. The CDR3 sequence is 14 residues long. CDR3 nucleotide sequence: TGTGCCAGCAGCGCCCGGACAGGGAACACTGAAGCTTTCTTT. Its protein product is CASSARTGNTEAFF.

The rearrangement joins TRBV30 to TRBJ1-1; D gene uncertain. The CDR3 consists of 12 residues. V was cut by 1 base and J by 0 bases, with 3 bases left in between. CDR1 and CDR2 (germline): GTSNPN, SVGIG (reference sequence). CDR3 amino acids: CAWSGMNTEAFF. The DNA of the CDR3 is TGTGCCTGGAGTGGGATGAACACTGAAGCTTTCTTT. Based on the CDR3 plus reference TRBV30 and TRBJ1-1, the full variable domain is SQTIHQWPATLVQPVGSPLSLECTVEGTSNPNLYWYRQAAGRGLQLLFYSVGIGQISSEVPQNLSASRPQDRQFILSSKKLLLSDSGFYLCAWSGMNTEAFFGQGTRLTVV.

J is TRBJ1-2 and V is TRBV30, with D perhaps matching TRBD1 (6 bases). This CDR3 has 14 residues. Trimming took off 1 base at V and 3 bases at J, with 12 bases between the two ends. The V gene's germline CDR1 is GTSNPN and CDR2 SVGIG (reference sequence). The CDR3 loop is CAWSDRDSYYGYTF. Written as DNA, the CDR3 is TGTGCCTGGAGTGACAGGGACTCCTACTATGGCTACACCTTC.

This rearrangement joins TRBV6-2 or TRBV6-3 to TRBJ1-1; no clear D gene. V dropped 0 bases and J dropped 3 bases, with 8 bases sitting between them. The CDR3 is 14 amino acids. CDR1 is MNHEY, CDR2 SVGEGT, per germline. The CDR3 region has the DNA TGTGCCAGCAGTTACTCGGGTAGGGACACTGAAGCTTTCTTT. Its translation is CASSYSGRDTEAFF.

The rearrangement links TRBV7-6 to TRBJ2-1, with 8 nucleotides matching TRBD2. This CDR3 contains 16 residues. Germline CDR1 SGHVS, CDR2 FNYEAQ. V shed 5 bases and J 7 bases; nucleotides not matched to a gene: 13. The CDR3 coding sequence is TGTGCCAGCAGCCCGGCCGGGGGGGGGCAAGGAAATGAGCAGTTCTTC. Encoded protein: CASSPAGGGQGNEQFF.

The chain employs TRBV2 and TRBJ2-4, with TRBD2 matching over 9 bases. Trimming took 0 bases from V and 0 from J; bases not matched to a gene: 12. The V gene's germline CDR1 is SNHLY and CDR2 FYNNEI. The CDR3 runs 20 residues. CDR3: CASSEALLLAGILAKNIQYF. The CDR3 region has the DNA TGTGCCAGCAGTGAAGCGCTTTTGCTAGCGGGGATTTTAGCCAAAAACATTCAGTACTTC.

V is TRBV7-2 and J is TRBJ2-5; D possibly corresponds to TRBD2 (6 bases). The CDR3 has 14 residues. In germline, CDR1 is SGHTA, CDR2 FQGNSA. Deletions cut 5 bases from V and 4 bases from J, with 14 bases between. CDR3 region: CASSRDSFSETQYF. The CDR3 nucleotides read TGTGCCAGCAGCAGGGACTCCTTCTCAGAGACCCAGTACTTC.

In this sample, this clone turned up a few times. This chain joins TRBV21-1 and TRBJ2-2; the table's D call, TRBD1, was not checked against the DNA. TRBV21-1 constitutes a pseudogene. The CDR3 covers 16 residues. CDR3 protein: CASSTQGQGVVGELFF. DNA for the CDR3: TGTGCCAGCAGCACCCAGGGACAGGGGGTGGTCGGGGAGCTGTTTTTT.

This chain uses TRBV10-3 with TRBJ2-3; no clear D gene. Germline V CDR1 and CDR2: ENHRY, SYGVKD. The CDR3 extends over 14 amino acids. V lost 4 bases, J lost 1 base, and 9 bases lay in between. The CDR3 sequence: CAISGEVRTDTQYF. CDR3 DNA sequence: TGTGCCATCAGTGGTGAAGTACGCACAGATACGCAGTATTTT.

This chain joins TRBV13 and TRBJ1-1; a weak D match, TRBD1 (6 bases). With 3 bases removed from V and 1 base from J, the gap between germline ends came to 12 bases. Germline V gene data show CDR1 as PRHDT and CDR2 as FYEKMQ (reference sequence). CDR3 length equals 15 residues. As DNA, the CDR3 is TGTGCCAGCAGCTTCCGGGGACATCAGAACACTGAAGCTTTCTTT. Its protein product is CASSFRGHQNTEAFF.

J is TRBJ2-1 and V is TRBV29-1, with a tentative D call TRBD2 (5 bases). This CDR3 has 13 residues. The germline V and J ends were trimmed by 4 bases and 1 base, with 8 bases remaining between them. Germline V gives CDR1 SQVTM, CDR2 ANQGSEA. The CDR3 spells CSVVRVSYNEQFF. Here the CDR3 DNA reads TGCAGCGTTGTGAGGGTTTCCTACAATGAGCAGTTCTTC.

The genes are TRBV5-6 and TRBJ2-7; no clear D. Germline CDR1 reads SGHDT; CDR2 reads YYEEEE. This CDR3 spans 13 amino acids. The V end lost 4 bases, the J end lost 1 base, and 9 bases lay between the germline ends. CDR3 region: CASSPGGSYEQYF. In DNA form, the CDR3 reads TGTGCCAGCAGCCCAGGTGGGTCCTACGAGCAGTACTTC.

The chain combines TRBV6-5 with TRBJ2-5; D gene ambiguous. The CDR3 is 14 residues long. The V and J ends lost 0 bases and 3 bases respectively, with 8 bases between them. Germline V lookup: CDR1 MNHEY, CDR2 SVGAGI. CDR3: CASSYSGAKETQYF. The CDR3 DNA reads TGTGCCAGCAGTTACTCAGGAGCAAAAGAGACCCAGTACTTC.

The genes are TRBV6-2 or TRBV6-3 and TRBJ1-2; TRBD1 agrees at 11 bases. Germline CDR1 MNHEY, CDR2 SVGEGT. The CDR3 runs 16 residues. The trim removed 6 bases at V and 6 bases at J, leaving 12 bases unmatched. DNA of the CDR3: TGTGCCAGCAGCCCGACCCCGGGGACAGGGGGTAATGGCTACACCTTC. Amino acids: CASSPTPGTGGNGYTF.

This clone was detected only once. The chain carries TRBV27 and TRBJ1-2; 8 nucleotides line up with TRBD1. CDR1 and CDR2 (germline): MNHEY, SMNVEV (reference sequence). This CDR3 is 13 amino acids long. Trimming cost V 5 bases and J 6 bases; bases outside gene matches: 5. This CDR3 reads CASSRPTGDGYTF. CDR3 DNA: TGTGCCAGCAGTCGCCCGACAGGGGATGGCTACACCTTC.

The chain has TRBV19 and TRBJ2-7; D tentatively fits TRBD1 or TRBD2 (5 bases each). CDR3 size: 13 residues. The germline CDR1 and CDR2 sequences are LNHDA and SQIVND (reference sequence). Trimming stripped 4 bases from V and 7 bases from J, with 14 bases between. This CDR3 is CASSKAQGGEQYF. In DNA, the CDR3 is TGTGCCAGTAGTAAGGCCCAGGGCGGGGAGCAGTACTTC.

The J gene is TRBJ1-3, the V gene TRBV6-5; D gene uncertain. The CDR3 runs 13 residues. V shed 7 bases and J shed 4 bases, with 11 bases lying between them. Germline V gene data show CDR1 as MNHEY and CDR2 as SVGAGI. The CDR3 DNA is TGTGCCAGCAAACAGCTACAGGGAAACACCATATATTTT. Protein product: CASKQLQGNTIYF.

The chain recombines TRBV5-1 with TRBJ2-1; a weak D match, TRBD2 (6 bases). Trimming shortened V by 4 bases and J by 4 bases, and 24 bases separated the two germline ends. CDR1 is SGHRS, CDR2 YFSETQ, per germline. The CDR3 covers 18 residues. The CDR3 DNA is TGCGCCAGCAGCAAACCTCCAGCGGTGGGGGGTTTGTACAATGAGCAGTTCTTC. Encoded protein: CASSKPPAVGGLYNEQFF.

This rearrangement joins TRBV6-5 to TRBJ2-7; TRBD1 aligns across 9 bases. Germline V gene data show CDR1 as MNHEY and CDR2 as SVGAGI. V gave up 4 bases and J gave up 3 bases; unmatched junction bases: 1. The CDR3 has 13 amino acids. CDR3 coding DNA: TGTGCCAGCAGTTCGGGACAGGGCTACGAGCAGTACTTC. It encodes CASSSGQGYEQYF.

The chain has TRBV6-5 and TRBJ1-5; D gene unclear. The CDR3 totals 14 residues. Trimming pared 0 bases from V and 11 bases from J, leaving 14 bases between. Germline V gene lookup returns CDR1 MNHEY and CDR2 SVGAGI. The CDR3, as DNA: TGTGCCAGCAGTTACTCGGCCCAGCTATTGGCCCAGCATTTT. It codes for CASSYSAQLLAQHF.

Here the CDR3 DNA reads TGTGCCCGAGGGATAGACGGCTACGAGCAGTACTTC. Its protein is CARGIDGYEQYF. The chain employs TRBV2 and TRBJ2-7; possibly TRBD2 for D (5 bases). The CDR3 covers 12 residues. Germline assignment: CDR1 SNHLY and CDR2 FYNNEI. The V end was cut by 11 bases, the J end by 3 bases, with 14 bases between. Drawing the rest from reference TRBV2 and TRBJ2-7, the complete variable domain is EPEVTQTPSHQVTQMGQEVILRCVPISNHLYFYWYRQILGQKVEFLVSFYNNEISEKSEIFDDQFSVERPDGSNFTLKIRSTKLEDSAMYFCARGIDGYEQYFGPGTRLTVT.

This chain joins TRBV10-3 and TRBJ1-2, with D maybe TRBD1 (6 bases). In germline, CDR1 is ENHRY, CDR2 SYGVKD. CDR3 length: 18 amino acids. Trimming cost V 3 bases and J 3 bases, with 23 bases left between them. CDR3 DNA sequence: TGTGCCATCAGTGATCCCTCCGGGACATCCGACGCCGACTATGGCTACACCTTC. The encoded protein is CAISDPSGTSDADYGYTF.

This clone has only one observation. CDR3 nucleotide sequence: TGTGCCAGCAGTCGAACCCTCCGGGCTAAAGACACAGATACGCAGTATTTT. Its protein is CASSRTLRAKDTDTQYF. The gene calls are TRBV25-1 and TRBJ2-3; no definite D call. The CDR3 has 17 amino acids. Germline-derived CDR1 and CDR2 are MGHDK and SYGVNS. Trimming pared 5 bases from V and 2 bases from J, leaving 20 bases between.

V is TRBV18 and J is TRBJ2-7; no clear D. The CDR3 has 12 amino acids. Germline lookup yields CDR1 KGHSH and CDR2 LQKENI. Between the trimmed V and J ends, which lost 5 bases and 6 bases, there was a span of 11 bases. For the CDR3, the DNA is TGTGCCAGCTCAAGACAACCCCCCGAGCAGTACTTC. Translating gives CASSRQPPEQYF. The variable domain in full, completed from reference TRBV18 and TRBJ2-7, reads NAGVMQNPRHLVRRRGQEARLRCSPMKGHSHVYWYRQLPEEGLKFMVYLQKENIIDESGMPKERFSAEFPKEGPSILRIQQVVRGDSAAYFCASSRQPPEQYFGPGTRLTVT.

The gene calls are TRBV7-9 and TRBJ2-3; no definite D call. From germline, CDR1 is SEHNR and CDR2 FQNEAQ (reference sequence). This CDR3 comprises 15 residues. V lost 1 base to trimming and J lost 2 bases, with 10 bases between them. The CDR3 DNA is TGTGCCAGCAGCTTAGACGGGTCCCTCACAGATACGCAGTATTTT. This encodes CASSLDGSLTDTQYF.